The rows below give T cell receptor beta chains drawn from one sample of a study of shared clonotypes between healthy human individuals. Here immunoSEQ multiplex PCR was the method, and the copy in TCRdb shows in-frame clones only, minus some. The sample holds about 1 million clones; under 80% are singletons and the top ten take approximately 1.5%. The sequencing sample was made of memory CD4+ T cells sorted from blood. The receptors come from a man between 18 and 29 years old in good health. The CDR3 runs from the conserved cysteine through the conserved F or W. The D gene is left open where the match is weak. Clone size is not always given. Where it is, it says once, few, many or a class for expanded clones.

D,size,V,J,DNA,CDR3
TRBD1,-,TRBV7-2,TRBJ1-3,TGTGCCAGCAGCTTCCGGGACAGCCTTGGAAACACCATATATTTT,CASSFRDSLGNTIYF
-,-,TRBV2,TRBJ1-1,TGTGCCAGTGATAGGTCGGCAGGTGAAGCTTTCTTT,CASDRSAGEAFF
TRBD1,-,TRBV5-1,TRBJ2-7,TGCGCCAGCAGCTTCACCGGGACAGGGCCCTACGAGCAGTACTTC,CASSFTGTGPYEQYF
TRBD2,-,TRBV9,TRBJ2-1,TGTGCCAGCAGCGTAGAGTCCAGCGGGAATCGAAGAAATGAGCAGTTCTTC,CASSVESSGNRRNEQFF
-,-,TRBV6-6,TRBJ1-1,TGTGCCAGCAGTTACTCAGTTAACACTGAAGCTTTCTTT,CASSYSVNTEAFF
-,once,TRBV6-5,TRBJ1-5,TGTGCCAGCAGAATCGCGGGGGTCAATCAGCCCCAGCATTTT,CASRIAGVNQPQHF
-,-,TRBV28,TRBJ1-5,TGTGCCAGCAGCCTCAATCAGCCCCAGCATTTT,CASSLNQPQHF
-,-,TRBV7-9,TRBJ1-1,TGTGCCAGCAGCTTAGGGGGCCTGAACACTGAAGCTTTCTTT,CASSLGGLNTEAFF
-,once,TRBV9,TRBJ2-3,TGTGCCAGCAACAGGGATCATCCAGATACGCAGTATTTT,CASNRDHPDTQYF
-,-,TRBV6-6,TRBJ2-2,TGTGCCAGCAGTCGGACCACACCATCCGGGGAGCTGTTTTTT,CASSRTTPSGELFF
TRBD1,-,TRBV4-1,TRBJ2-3,TGCGCCAGCAGCCAGCAGGGGGCGCCCCCAGATACGCAGTATTTT,CASSQQGAPPDTQYF
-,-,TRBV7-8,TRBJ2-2,TGTGCCAGCAGCTTAGTTTTCGGGGAGCTGTTTTTT,CASSLVFGELFF
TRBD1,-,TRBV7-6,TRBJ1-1,TGTGCCAGCAGCCGGGACAGAGAAGCTTTCTTT,CASSRDREAFF
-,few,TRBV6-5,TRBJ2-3,TGTGCCAGCCGATCGTCTAGCGTTGGGACGCAGTATTTT,CASRSSSVGTQYF
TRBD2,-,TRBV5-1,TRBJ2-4,TGCGCCAGCAGCTCAGCTAGCGGGAGGGCCGGGAACATTCAGTACTTC,CASSSASGRAGNIQYF
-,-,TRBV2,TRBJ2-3,TGTGCCAGCAGTGAACGGGGGAAAGGCACAGATACGCAGTATTTT,CASSERGKGTDTQYF
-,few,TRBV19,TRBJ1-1,TGTGCCAGTACCGGCAGAGTGAACACTGAAGCTTTCTTT,CASTGRVNTEAFF
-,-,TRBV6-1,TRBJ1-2,TGTGCCAGCGCGGGTGGCTACACCTTC,CASAGGYTF
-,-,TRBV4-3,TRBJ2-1,TGCGCCAGCAGCCCCGGGGGTTTGGGAAACAATGAGCAGTTCTTC,CASSPGGLGNNEQFF
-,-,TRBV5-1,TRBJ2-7,TGCGCCAGCAGCTCGGGACGGGACCACGAGCAGTACTTC,CASSSGRDHEQYF
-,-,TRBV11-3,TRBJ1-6,TGTGCCAGCAGCCCTACAGGGACCCGACTCGAATATAATTCACCCCTCCACTTT,CASSPTGTRLEYNSPLHF
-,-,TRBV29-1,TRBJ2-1,TGCAGCGTTGTGGGGGGGCTAGTCGGCGACAATGAGCAGTTCTTC,CSVVGGLVGDNEQFF
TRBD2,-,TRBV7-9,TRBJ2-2,TGTGCCAGCAGCCCGAGACTAGCGACCGACACCGGGGAGCTGTTTTTT,CASSPRLATDTGELFF
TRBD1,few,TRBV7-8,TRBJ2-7,TGTGCCAGCAGCTTAGTGTGGGGACAGGGGGTTACCTCCTACGAGCAGTACTTC,CASSLVWGQGVTSYEQYF
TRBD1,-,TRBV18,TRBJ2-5,TGTGCCAGCTCACCGACAGGGCCACAAGAGACCCAGTACTTC,CASSPTGPQETQYF
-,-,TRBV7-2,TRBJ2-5,TGTGCCAGCAGCTACCTAGAGGGCGAGACCCAGTACTTC,CASSYLEGETQYF
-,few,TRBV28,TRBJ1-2,TGTGCCAGCACCAGTACCGGAGGGAACGGTGGCTACACCTTC,CASTSTGGNGGYTF
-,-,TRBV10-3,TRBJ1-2,TGTGCCATCAGTGGGGGACCTTCCTATGGCTACACCTTC,CAISGGPSYGYTF
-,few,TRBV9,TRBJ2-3,TGTGCCAGCAGCAGAGGGACCCTAGAGAATACGCAGTATTTT,CASSRGTLENTQYF
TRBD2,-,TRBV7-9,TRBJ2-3,TGTGCCAGCAGCTTAAGATTCAGCGGGAAGAGCACAGATACGCAGTATTTT,CASSLRFSGKSTDTQYF
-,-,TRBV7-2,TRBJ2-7,TGTGCCAGCAGCTTAGCTGGACAAGGTTACGAGCAGTACTTC,CASSLAGQGYEQYF
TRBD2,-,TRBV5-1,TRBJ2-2,TGCGCCAGCAGCTTGAGTAGCGGGCTTGCCGGGGAGCTGTTTTTT,CASSLSSGLAGELFF
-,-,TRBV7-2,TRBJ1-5,TGTGCCAGCAGCTTAGACGGAAATCAGCCCCAGCATTTT,CASSLDGNQPQHF
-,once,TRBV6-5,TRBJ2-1,TGTGCCAGCAGTTACAGTTGGCCATCGGAGAATGAGCAGTTCTTC,CASSYSWPSENEQFF